Listed below are T cell receptor beta chains from one sample, sequenced in a study of cytomegalovirus exposure and HLA in healthy donors. Libraries were prepared by immunoSEQ multiplex PCR; TCRdb keeps only in-frame clonotypes and omits some of them. This table has roughly 170,000 clones, 80% to 85% appearing once. The sample was PBMCs. These receptors all come from a woman in her thirties in good health and CMV-seronegative. CDR3s include the opening cysteine and the closing phenylalanine or tryptophan. Each record gives: J gene, V gene, clone size, CDR3 length, D gene, CDR3 protein, CDR3 DNA. A D gene is named only where the DNA matches it firmly. The size entry is marked missing in some rows and otherwise reads once, few, many or a size class.

j_gene: TRBJ1-2; v_gene: TRBV28; abundance: NA; len: 14; d_gene: NA; CDR3aa: CASKPGTGSYGYTF; CDR3nt: TGTGCCAGCAAACCCGGAACAGGGTCCTATGGCTACACCTTC
j_gene: TRBJ2-2; v_gene: TRBV11-1; abundance: few; len: 15; d_gene: TRBD1; CDR3aa: CASSLQGANTGELFF; CDR3nt: TGTGCCAGCAGCTTACAGGGGGCGAACACCGGGGAGCTGTTTTTT
j_gene: TRBJ1-1; v_gene: TRBV5-1; abundance: NA; len: 13; d_gene: NA; CDR3aa: CASSLAGETEAFF; CDR3nt: TGCGCCAGCAGCTTGGCCGGGGAAACTGAAGCTTTCTTT
j_gene: TRBJ2-7; v_gene: TRBV6-5; abundance: NA; len: 15; d_gene: NA; CDR3aa: CASSYHPSGDYEQYF; CDR3nt: TGTGCCAGCAGTTACCACCCCTCGGGGGACTACGAGCAGTACTTC
j_gene: TRBJ2-3; v_gene: TRBV11-2; abundance: NA; len: 15; d_gene: TRBD2; CDR3aa: CASSMTSGRPDTQYF; CDR3nt: TGTGCCAGCAGCATGACTAGCGGGAGGCCAGATACGCAGTATTTT
j_gene: TRBJ1-2; v_gene: TRBV9; abundance: NA; len: 14; d_gene: NA; CDR3aa: CASSVSSGRYGYTF; CDR3nt: TGTGCCAGCAGCGTTAGTTCCGGCAGGTATGGCTACACCTTC
j_gene: TRBJ2-7; v_gene: TRBV5-4; abundance: NA; len: 15; d_gene: TRBD2; CDR3aa: CASSRLGLADYEQYF; CDR3nt: TGTGCCAGCAGCCGCCTGGGACTAGCGGACTACGAGCAGTACTTC
j_gene: TRBJ2-5; v_gene: TRBV7-9; abundance: NA; len: 14; d_gene: TRBD2; CDR3aa: CSSSLAVGGETQYF; CDR3nt: TGTTCCAGCAGCTTAGCTGTGGGGGGGGAGACCCAGTACTTC
j_gene: TRBJ2-7; v_gene: TRBV27; abundance: NA; len: 14; d_gene: TRBD1; CDR3aa: CASSIGTGSYEQYF; CDR3nt: TGTGCCAGCAGTATTGGGACAGGGTCCTACGAGCAGTACTTC
j_gene: TRBJ2-3; v_gene: TRBV11-1; abundance: NA; len: 16; d_gene: TRBD2; CDR3aa: CASSFGLAGGGDTQYF; CDR3nt: TGTGCCAGCAGCTTCGGACTAGCGGGAGGGGGAGATACGCAGTATTTT
j_gene: TRBJ2-5; v_gene: TRBV14; abundance: NA; len: 12; d_gene: NA; CDR3aa: CASSPSYGTQYF; CDR3nt: TGTGCCAGCAGCCCGTCTTACGGGACCCAGTACTTC
j_gene: TRBJ2-1; v_gene: TRBV4-1; abundance: NA; len: 12; d_gene: NA; CDR3aa: CASSQVASEQFF; CDR3nt: TGCGCCAGCAGCCAAGTTGCTAGTGAGCAGTTCTTC
j_gene: TRBJ2-3; v_gene: TRBV5-1; abundance: NA; len: 15; d_gene: TRBD1; CDR3aa: CASSTGVVGTDTQYF; CDR3nt: TGCGCCAGCAGCACAGGGGTAGTAGGTACAGATACGCAGTATTTT
j_gene: TRBJ1-5; v_gene: TRBV7-2; abundance: NA; len: 15; d_gene: TRBD1; CDR3aa: CASSLEGGRNQPQHF; CDR3nt: TGTGCCAGCAGCTTAGAAGGGGGCCGCAATCAGCCCCAGCATTTT
j_gene: TRBJ2-1; v_gene: TRBV10-1; abundance: NA; len: 15; d_gene: TRBD2; CDR3aa: CASLSGASSYNEQFF; CDR3nt: TGCGCCAGTCTTAGCGGGGCTAGCTCCTACAATGAGCAGTTCTTC
j_gene: TRBJ2-5; v_gene: TRBV9; abundance: NA; len: 16; d_gene: NA; CDR3aa: CASSVGALQGEETQYF; CDR3nt: TGTGCCAGCAGCGTAGGGGCTTTACAGGGAGAAGAGACCCAGTACTTC
j_gene: TRBJ2-7; v_gene: TRBV6-5; abundance: NA; len: 14; d_gene: NA; CDR3aa: CASSPGQSPYEQYF; CDR3nt: TGTGCCAGCAGTCCGGGTCAGAGCCCCTACGAGCAGTACTTC
j_gene: TRBJ2-7; v_gene: TRBV28; abundance: NA; len: 13; d_gene: TRBD2; CDR3aa: CASRTSGKYEQYF; CDR3nt: TGTGCCAGCAGGACTAGCGGGAAATACGAGCAGTACTTC
j_gene: TRBJ2-1; v_gene: TRBV19; abundance: NA; len: 13; d_gene: TRBD1; CDR3aa: CAGSTGGYNEQFF; CDR3nt: TGTGCCGGATCGACAGGGGGGTACAATGAGCAGTTCTTC
j_gene: TRBJ2-1; v_gene: TRBV5-4; abundance: few; len: 16; d_gene: TRBD2; CDR3aa: CASSLQAGRFYNEQFF; CDR3nt: TGTGCCAGCAGCTTGCAAGCGGGGAGGTTCTACAATGAGCAGTTCTTC
j_gene: TRBJ2-3; v_gene: TRBV6-6; abundance: NA; len: 15; d_gene: NA; CDR3aa: CASSYGGGSTDTQYF; CDR3nt: TGTGCCAGCAGTTACGGTGGCGGTAGCACAGATACGCAGTATTTT
j_gene: TRBJ2-7; v_gene: TRBV15; abundance: NA; len: 17; d_gene: NA; CDR3aa: CATSRDLGGMKRYEQYF; CDR3nt: TGTGCCACCAGCAGAGATCTAGGAGGGATGAAACGCTACGAGCAGTACTTC
j_gene: TRBJ2-7; v_gene: TRBV5-4; abundance: few; len: 13; d_gene: NA; CDR3aa: CASSSGTNYEQYF; CDR3nt: TGTGCCAGCAGCTCCGGGACAAACTACGAGCAGTACTTC
j_gene: TRBJ2-1; v_gene: TRBV28; abundance: NA; len: 18; d_gene: TRBD2; CDR3aa: CASKRERASGGRYNEQFF; CDR3nt: TGTGCCAGCAAAAGGGAGCGGGCTAGCGGGGGAAGGTACAATGAGCAGTTCTTC
j_gene: TRBJ2-7; v_gene: TRBV28; abundance: once; len: 17; d_gene: NA; CDR3aa: CASTYKAREISSYEQYF; CDR3nt: TGTGCCAGCACCTACAAGGCCAGGGAAATTAGCTCCTACGAGCAGTACTTC
j_gene: TRBJ1-1; v_gene: TRBV4-1; abundance: NA; len: 15; d_gene: NA; CDR3aa: CASTQVGGGDTEAFF; CDR3nt: TGCGCCAGCACCCAAGTCGGGGGAGGGGATACTGAAGCTTTCTTT
j_gene: TRBJ1-4; v_gene: TRBV7-2; abundance: NA; len: 15; d_gene: NA; CDR3aa: CASSLASLTNEKLFF; CDR3nt: TGTGCCAGCAGCTTAGCGAGCCTGACTAATGAAAAACTGTTTTTT
j_gene: TRBJ2-3; v_gene: TRBV10-1; abundance: NA; len: 15; d_gene: NA; CDR3aa: CASSDSGISTDTQYF; CDR3nt: TGCGCCAGCAGTGATTCGGGGATTAGCACAGATACGCAGTATTTT
j_gene: TRBJ1-5; v_gene: TRBV6-6; abundance: NA; len: 16; d_gene: TRBD1; CDR3aa: CATAELGQGGHQPQHF; CDR3nt: TGTGCCACAGCGGAACTAGGACAGGGGGGTCATCAGCCCCAGCATTTT
j_gene: TRBJ1-5; v_gene: TRBV19; abundance: NA; len: 15; d_gene: NA; CDR3aa: CASSIIRYSNQPQHF; CDR3nt: TGTGCCAGTAGTATAATACGGTATAGCAATCAGCCCCAGCATTTT
j_gene: TRBJ2-3; v_gene: TRBV9; abundance: NA; len: 13; d_gene: NA; CDR3aa: CASSSRGGDTQYF; CDR3nt: TGTGCCAGCAGCTCGAGGGGGGGAGATACGCAGTATTTT
j_gene: TRBJ2-5; v_gene: TRBV7-2; abundance: NA; len: 15; d_gene: NA; CDR3aa: CASSLEWEVGETQYF; CDR3nt: TGTGCCAGCAGCTTAGAGTGGGAGGTAGGGGAGACCCAGTACTTC
j_gene: TRBJ2-7; v_gene: TRBV13; abundance: NA; len: 14; d_gene: TRBD2; CDR3aa: CASSLRGRSYEQYF; CDR3nt: TGTGCCAGCAGCTTACGCGGGAGAAGCTACGAGCAGTACTTC
j_gene: TRBJ2-5; v_gene: TRBV4-1; abundance: NA; len: 16; d_gene: NA; CDR3aa: CASSQIGVSDQETQYF; CDR3nt: TGCGCCAGCAGCCAAATCGGTGTCAGCGACCAAGAGACCCAGTACTTC
j_gene: TRBJ1-3; v_gene: TRBV4-3; abundance: NA; len: 15; d_gene: NA; CDR3aa: CASSQDPGRSDTIYF; CDR3nt: TGCGCCAGCAGCCAAGATCCGGGTAGATCAGACACCATATATTTT
j_gene: TRBJ2-2; v_gene: TRBV27; abundance: NA; len: 16; d_gene: TRBD2; CDR3aa: CASSFQLAGNTGELFF; CDR3nt: TGTGCCAGCAGTTTCCAGCTAGCGGGGAACACCGGGGAGCTGTTTTTT
j_gene: TRBJ2-7; v_gene: TRBV28; abundance: NA; len: 12; d_gene: NA; CDR3aa: CASSWYSYEQYF; CDR3nt: TGTGCCAGCAGTTGGTACAGCTACGAGCAGTACTTC
j_gene: TRBJ1-1; v_gene: TRBV18; abundance: NA; len: 14; d_gene: NA; CDR3aa: CASSPPHGMPEAFF; CDR3nt: TGTGCCAGCTCACCACCTCACGGGATGCCTGAAGCTTTCTTT
j_gene: TRBJ2-1; v_gene: TRBV4-2; abundance: once; len: 17; d_gene: TRBD2; CDR3aa: CASSVRYRTSGSHEQFF; CDR3nt: TGTGCCAGCAGCGTAAGATATAGGACTAGCGGGAGCCATGAGCAGTTCTTC
j_gene: TRBJ2-1; v_gene: TRBV19; abundance: NA; len: 12; d_gene: NA; CDR3aa: CASSVSYNEQFF; CDR3nt: TGTGCCAGTAGCGTATCCTACAATGAGCAGTTCTTC
j_gene: TRBJ2-5; v_gene: TRBV2; abundance: NA; len: 17; d_gene: TRBD2; CDR3aa: CASSERLAGGDQETQYF; CDR3nt: TGTGCCAGCAGTGAACGGCTAGCGGGGGGTGATCAAGAGACCCAGTACTTC
j_gene: TRBJ1-1; v_gene: TRBV19; abundance: NA; len: 16; d_gene: NA; CDR3aa: CASSNAIGVMNTEAFF; CDR3nt: TGTGCCAGTAGTAATGCCATCGGGGTCATGAACACTGAAGCTTTCTTT
j_gene: TRBJ2-1; v_gene: TRBV7-6; abundance: NA; len: 18; d_gene: NA; CDR3aa: CASSFRAATPLTYNEQFF; CDR3nt: TGTGCCAGCAGCTTTAGAGCGGCAACACCCCTAACCTACAATGAGCAGTTCTTC
j_gene: TRBJ1-4; v_gene: TRBV7-9; abundance: NA; len: 14; d_gene: TRBD1; CDR3aa: CASSSTGGDEKLFF; CDR3nt: TGTGCCAGCAGCTCCACAGGGGGGGATGAAAAACTGTTTTTT
j_gene: TRBJ2-7; v_gene: TRBV7-8; abundance: NA; len: 16; d_gene: NA; CDR3aa: CASSLGMPQWGNEQYF; CDR3nt: TGTGCCAGCAGCTTAGGGATGCCCCAGTGGGGCAACGAGCAGTACTTC
j_gene: TRBJ2-3; v_gene: TRBV6-5; abundance: NA; len: 14; d_gene: TRBD1; CDR3aa: CASSYRQGRDTQYF; CDR3nt: TGTGCCAGCAGTTACCGACAGGGAAGGGATACGCAGTATTTT
j_gene: TRBJ2-5; v_gene: TRBV5-1; abundance: NA; len: 16; d_gene: TRBD1; CDR3aa: CASSSDRGVRKETQYF; CDR3nt: TGCGCCAGCAGCTCGGACAGGGGGGTAAGGAAAGAGACCCAGTACTTC
j_gene: TRBJ1-2; v_gene: TRBV2; abundance: NA; len: 13; d_gene: TRBD1; CDR3aa: CASGGQDHYGYTF; CDR3nt: TGTGCCAGCGGGGGACAGGACCACTATGGCTACACCTTC
j_gene: TRBJ1-6; v_gene: TRBV9; abundance: NA; len: 16; d_gene: TRBD1; CDR3aa: CASSVGDSVYNSPLHF; CDR3nt: TGTGCCAGCAGCGTCGGGGACAGCGTTTATAATTCACCCCTCCACTTT
j_gene: TRBJ2-7; v_gene: TRBV10-3; abundance: NA; len: 14; d_gene: NA; CDR3aa: CAISVTAERYEQYF; CDR3nt: TGTGCCATCAGTGTAACAGCGGAGAGGTACGAGCAGTACTTC
j_gene: TRBJ2-7; v_gene: TRBV7-9; abundance: NA; len: 11; d_gene: NA; CDR3aa: CSSSPRTEQYF; CDR3nt: TGTTCCAGCAGCCCCCGGACAGAGCAGTACTTC